These T cell receptor beta chains were read from a single sample in a study of CXCR3-negative and CXCR3-positive naive CD8 T cells. From the 5' RACE reads, TCRdb lists one entry per CDR3 protein and no DNA. Its listing shows 100,000 to 150,000 distinct CDR3 sequences. The specimen was naive CXCR3- CD8+ T cells from blood. The receptor set was obtained from a human donor in good health. Some clones in this sample may be carry-over from other donors' samples. Each CDR3 is given with its conserved first and last residue. Fields, in order: J gene, V gene, CDR3 protein.

J: TRBJ2-1; V: TRBV3-1; CDR3: CASSQGRGGSSYNEQFF
J: TRBJ2-3; V: TRBV28; CDR3: CASRVPTGSSTDTQYF
J: TRBJ2-1; V: TRBV29-1; CDR3: CRAGSRLGNEQFF
J: TRBJ1-3; V: TRBV7-9; CDR3: CASSLGSTRVPGNTIYF
J: TRBJ1-5; V: TRBV12-3/TRBV12-4; CDR3: CASSFYGGNQPQHF
J: TRBJ1-1; V: TRBV2; CDR3: CASSVTIAADTEAFF
J: TRBJ1-5; V: TRBV4-3; CDR3: CASSQDSAGAGGNQPQHF
J: TRBJ2-7; V: TRBV12-3/TRBV12-4; CDR3: CASSPDRGSYEQYF
J: TRBJ2-7; V: TRBV3-1; CDR3: CASSQSPGTSGVFYEQYF
J: TRBJ2-7; V: TRBV28; CDR3: CASSLGGWNYEQYF
J: TRBJ2-7; V: TRBV6-2/TRBV6-3; CDR3: CASSYSIQGPYEQYF
J: TRBJ2-1; V: TRBV7-2; CDR3: CASSFKNSTYNEQFF